The next 10 T cell receptor beta chains were all read from a single sample in a study of blood T cells in healthy people across ages. Next came a second PCR, run for about 6 to 12 cycles, which used a sample-barcoded 5' primer along with a J-beta primer mix. Each CDR3 protein gets one entry after TCRdb re-called the 5' RACE reads with MiXCR. The data hold roughly 1.7 million distinct CDR3 sequences, with 30% to 35% observed a single time. Sequenced input: blood. The source is a young woman in good health.

CDR3 bases: TGTGCCAGCAGCTTAGCCCCGGGTACCCTAAGGGCCAAAAACATTCAGTACTTC. Encoded protein: CASSLAPGTLRAKNIQYF. The chain couples TRBV7-2 to TRBJ2-4; D not certain. This CDR3 is 18 amino acids long. V lost 0 bases to trimming and J lost 1 base, with 16 bases between them. From germline, CDR1 is SGHTA and CDR2 FQGNSA.

This clonotype came up a few times. J is TRBJ1-2 and V is TRBV5-1, with 10 bases lining up with TRBD1. Germline V gene lookup returns CDR1 SGHRS and CDR2 YFSETQ. This CDR3 is 13 amino acids long. With 4 bases clipped from V and 8 bases from J, the junction kept 5 bases outside the gene matches. CDR3 sequence (DNA): TGCGCCAGCAGCCCGGACAGGGGGATAGGCTACACCTTC. Translated, it gives CASSPDRGIGYTF.

This clonotype was seen a handful of times. This chain connects TRBV27 to TRBJ2-7; 7 bases line up with TRBD2. This CDR3 is 12 amino acids long. V lost 3 bases and J lost 6; bases outside the gene matches: 2. CDR1 is MNHEY, CDR2 SMNVEV, per germline (reference sequence). CDR3 residues: CASSFWEGEQYF. CDR3 in DNA: TGTGCCAGCAGTTTCTGGGAGGGCGAGCAGTACTTC.

This chain links TRBV20-1 with TRBJ2-5; unclear D gene. Trimming took 5 bases from V and 5 from J, leaving 9 bases between them. This CDR3 is built from 11 residues. Per germline, CDR1 DFQATT and CDR2 SNEGSKA (reference sequence). CDR3 loop: CSAHVIETQYF. The CDR3 nucleotides read TGCAGTGCTCATGTCATCGAGACCCAGTACTTC.

This clonotype has ten or more counts. V usage is TRBV29-1 and J usage is TRBJ2-7; D might be TRBD2 (5 bases). Trimming left V 7 bases short and J 3 bases short, with 10 bases between. Per germline, CDR1 SQVTM and CDR2 ANQGSEA. This CDR3 is 11 amino acids long. CDR3 sequence: CSAQRGYEQYF. CDR3 bases: TGCAGCGCCCAACGGGGCTACGAGCAGTACTTC.

At least ten counts were recorded for this clonotype. This sequence joins TRBV4-1 and TRBJ2-7, with TRBD1 as a possible D gene (6 bases). Germline CDR1 and CDR2: MGHRA and YSYEKL. This CDR3 has 18 amino acids. The V and J ends lost 4 bases and 0 bases respectively, with 22 bases between them. CDR3 coding DNA: TGCGCCAGCAGCCGGGCTCAATCGCCGGCAGGGGCCTCCTACGAGCAGTACTTC. This sequence encodes CASSRAQSPAGASYEQYF.

This clonotype was seen a handful of times. This sequence joins TRBV4-1 and TRBJ1-5; no clear D gene. This CDR3 region has 16 residues. Germline loops: CDR1 MGHRA, CDR2 YSYEKL. V dropped 1 base and J dropped 1 base, with 11 bases sitting between them. CDR3 sequence reads: CASSQGKGGSNQPQHF. The CDR3 DNA sequence: TGCGCCAGCAGCCAAGGCAAGGGTGGGAGCAATCAGCCCCAGCATTTT.

In this sample, this clonotype turned up a few times. The chain carries TRBV18 and TRBJ2-7; no reliable D call. V lost 3 bases to trimming and J lost 3 bases, with 18 bases between them. The CDR3 is made up of 16 amino acids. CDR1 and CDR2 from the germline V gene are KGHSH and LQKENI. The CDR3 region has the DNA TGTGCCAGCTCACCGCAAGCGAGGACCTCCAGCTACGAGCAGTACTTC. This codes for CASSPQARTSSYEQYF.

This clonotype was detected a few times. The chain links TRBV6-5 to TRBJ2-1; the match to TRBD1 covers 7 bases. Germline loops: CDR1 MNHEY, CDR2 SVGAGI. V shed 5 bases and J 6 bases; nucleotides not matched to a gene: 7. The length of the CDR3 is 14 residues. This CDR3 reads CASSHRQGFNEQFF. CDR3 coding DNA: TGTGCCAGCAGTCATAGACAGGGTTTCAATGAGCAGTTCTTC.

The J gene is TRBJ1-1, the V gene TRBV5-1, with D tentatively TRBD1 (6 bases). The V and J ends lost 4 bases and 6 bases respectively, with 22 bases between them. There are 16 residues in the CDR3. Germline CDR1 and CDR2: SGHRS and YFSETQ. The CDR3 nucleotides read TGCGCCAGCAGCAGCTCGACAGGTTGGGTCTTGGCTGAAGCTTTCTTT. It is translated as CASSSSTGWVLAEAFF.